One T cell receptor (beta chain) is described in this entry. These data are taken from a study of blood T cell repertoires in COVID-19. Study details: The United States, Italy and Spain supplied acute and convalescent COVID-19 samples. From T cells, B-cell-depleted T cells, or PBMCs came the material, which was cDNA or gDNA.

Germline V gene data show CDR1 as GTSNPN and CDR2 as SVGIG (reference sequence). V shed 1 base, J shed 4 bases, and the junction held 2 bases outside the gene matches. The CDR3 totals 13 residues. Measured with immunoSEQ multiplex PCR; TCRdb has only the in-frame clones, and not every one. Here the sample spans about 120,000 clones, around 89% being singletons. Sequenced input: peripheral blood. This TCR came from a human donor with acute or convalescent COVID-19. The donor label of this sample is uncertain. The V and J genes are TRBV30 and TRBJ1-2, with TRBD1 identical over 8 bases. The CDR3 DNA is TGTGCCTGGAGTGCCCAGGGGGCCTATGGCTACACCTTC. It translates to CAWSAQGAYGYTF.